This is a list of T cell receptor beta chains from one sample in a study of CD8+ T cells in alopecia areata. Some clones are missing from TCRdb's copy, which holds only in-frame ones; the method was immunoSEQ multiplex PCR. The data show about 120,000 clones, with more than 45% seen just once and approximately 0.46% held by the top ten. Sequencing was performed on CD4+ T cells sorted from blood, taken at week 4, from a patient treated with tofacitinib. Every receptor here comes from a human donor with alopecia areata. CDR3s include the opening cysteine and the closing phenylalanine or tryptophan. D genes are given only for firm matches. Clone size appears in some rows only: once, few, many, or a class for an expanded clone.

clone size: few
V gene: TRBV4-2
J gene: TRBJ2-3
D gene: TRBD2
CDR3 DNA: TGTGCCAGCAGCGAGGGACTAGCGGGAGCAGATACGCAGTATTTT
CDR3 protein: CASSEGLAGADTQYF

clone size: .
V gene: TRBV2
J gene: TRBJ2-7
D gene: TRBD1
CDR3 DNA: TGTGCCAGCAGTGTCGGACAGGGGGGAGAGCAGTACTTC
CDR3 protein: CASSVGQGGEQYF

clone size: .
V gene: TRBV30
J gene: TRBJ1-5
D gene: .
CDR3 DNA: TGTGCCTGGAGTCCCGGCGGTAGCAATCAGCCCCAGCATTTT
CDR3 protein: CAWSPGGSNQPQHF

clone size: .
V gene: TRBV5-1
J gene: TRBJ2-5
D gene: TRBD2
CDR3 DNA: TGCGCCAGCAGCTTCTCTAGCGGGTATCAAGAGGCCCAGTACTTC
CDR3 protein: CASSFSSGYQEAQYF

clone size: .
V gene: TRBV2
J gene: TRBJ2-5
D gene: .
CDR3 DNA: TGTGCCAGCGGAGAGGGGCCGAGGGGAGAGACCCAGTACTTC
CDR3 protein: CASGEGPRGETQYF

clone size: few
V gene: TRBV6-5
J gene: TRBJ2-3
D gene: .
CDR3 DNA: TGTGCCAGCAGAACGGACAGCACAGATACGCAGTATTTT
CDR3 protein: CASRTDSTDTQYF

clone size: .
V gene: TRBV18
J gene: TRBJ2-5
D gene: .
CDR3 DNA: TGTGCCAGCTCTGGACGGTCTCAAGAGACCCAGTACTTC
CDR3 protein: CASSGRSQETQYF

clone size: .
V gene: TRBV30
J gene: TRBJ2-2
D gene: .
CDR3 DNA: TGTGCCTGGTGGGGCCCCCGGGTTCGGAGCAGGGGGGTAGCGAACACCGGGGAGCTGTTTTTT
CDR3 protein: CAWWGPRVRSRGVANTGELFF

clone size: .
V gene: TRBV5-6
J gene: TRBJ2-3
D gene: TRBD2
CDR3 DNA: TGTGCCAGCAGCGCCAGCTGGACTAGCGGGGGGATAGATACGCAGTATTTT
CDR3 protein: CASSASWTSGGIDTQYF

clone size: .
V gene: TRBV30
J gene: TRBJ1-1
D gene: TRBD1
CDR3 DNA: TGTGCCTGGAGTGTTGGGAGACAGGGAGGCACTGAAGCTTTCTTT
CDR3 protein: CAWSVGRQGGTEAFF

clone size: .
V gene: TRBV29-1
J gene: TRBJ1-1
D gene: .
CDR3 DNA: TGCAGCGTTCCGCAGGGAATAGGCACTGAAGCTTTCTTT
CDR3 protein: CSVPQGIGTEAFF

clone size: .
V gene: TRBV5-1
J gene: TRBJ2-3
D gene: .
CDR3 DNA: TGCGCCAGCAGCAATCCGACTAAGGATACGCAGTATTTT
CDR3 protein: CASSNPTKDTQYF

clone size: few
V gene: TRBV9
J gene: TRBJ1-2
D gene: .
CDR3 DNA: TGTGCCAGCAGCGTAGGGGCAGGCCCGGAATACGGCTACACCTTC
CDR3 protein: CASSVGAGPEYGYTF

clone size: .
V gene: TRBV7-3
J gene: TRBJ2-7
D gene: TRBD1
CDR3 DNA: TGTGCCAGCAGCTTGGGACAGTTCGGGTACGAGCAGTACTTC
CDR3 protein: CASSLGQFGYEQYF

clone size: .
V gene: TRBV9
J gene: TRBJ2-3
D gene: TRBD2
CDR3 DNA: TGTGCCAGCAGCGATAGCGGGGGGTCCACAGATACGCAGTATTTT
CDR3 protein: CASSDSGGSTDTQYF

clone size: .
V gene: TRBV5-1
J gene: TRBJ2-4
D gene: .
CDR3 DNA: TGCGCCAGCAGCTTGGCCGGACAGAAAGAGAGCATTCAGTACTTC
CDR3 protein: CASSLAGQKESIQYF

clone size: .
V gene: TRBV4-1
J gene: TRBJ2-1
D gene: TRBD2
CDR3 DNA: TGCGCCAGCCGGGTAGCGGGAGGGTACGTCAATGAGCAGTTCTTC
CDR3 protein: CASRVAGGYVNEQFF

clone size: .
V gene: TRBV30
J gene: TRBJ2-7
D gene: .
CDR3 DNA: TGTGCCTGGAGTGGGGGATCCTACGAGCAGTACTTC
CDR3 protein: CAWSGGSYEQYF

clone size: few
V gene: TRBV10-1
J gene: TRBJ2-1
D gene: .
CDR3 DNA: TGCGCCAGCAGTGAGTCCCAGGGGATGGGCTACAATGAGCAGTTCTTC
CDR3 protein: CASSESQGMGYNEQFF

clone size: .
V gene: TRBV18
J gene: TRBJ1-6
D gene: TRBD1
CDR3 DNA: TGTGCCAGCTCCCGCCGCGACAGGGACAATTCACCCCTCCACTTT
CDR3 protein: CASSRRDRDNSPLHF

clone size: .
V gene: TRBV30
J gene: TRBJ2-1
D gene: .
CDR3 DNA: TGTGCCTGGAGTGCCCGCGGAGGATACAATGAGCAGTTCTTC
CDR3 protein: CAWSARGGYNEQFF

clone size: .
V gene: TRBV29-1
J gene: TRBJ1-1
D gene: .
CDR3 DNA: TGCAGCGTTGAAAGGCAGGTCTGGCCTGAAGCTTTCTTT
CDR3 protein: CSVERQVWPEAFF

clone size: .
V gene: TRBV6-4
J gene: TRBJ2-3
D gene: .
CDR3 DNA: TGTGCCAGCAGTGACCTGGGGACGGGGGATACGCAGTATTTT
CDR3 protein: CASSDLGTGDTQYF

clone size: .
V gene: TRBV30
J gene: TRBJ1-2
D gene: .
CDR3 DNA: TGTGCCTGGAGACGGACAGATGGCTACACCTTC
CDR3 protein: CAWRRTDGYTF

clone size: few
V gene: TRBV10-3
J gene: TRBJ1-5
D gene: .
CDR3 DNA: TGTGCCATCAGTGATCCCGGGGGACTCGGTCAGCCCCAGCATTTT
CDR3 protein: CAISDPGGLGQPQHF

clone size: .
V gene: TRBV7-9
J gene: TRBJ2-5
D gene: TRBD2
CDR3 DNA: TGTGCCAGCAGCACGGGACTAGCGGGAGAAGAGACCCAGTACTTC
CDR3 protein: CASSTGLAGEETQYF

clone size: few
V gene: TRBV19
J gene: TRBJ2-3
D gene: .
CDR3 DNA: TGTGCCAGTAGTATAGATGAAGTCTCTGGCACAGATACGCAGTATTTT
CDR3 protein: CASSIDEVSGTDTQYF

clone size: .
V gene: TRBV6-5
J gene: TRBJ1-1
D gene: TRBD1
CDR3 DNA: TGTGCCAGCAAGAAGGACAGGGCTATGAGAGCTTTCTTT
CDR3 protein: CASKKDRAMRAFF

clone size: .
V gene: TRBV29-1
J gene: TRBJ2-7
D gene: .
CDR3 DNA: TGCAGCGTTGTGTCGGCTCTCCTACCCTACGAGCAGTACTTC
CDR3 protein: CSVVSALLPYEQYF

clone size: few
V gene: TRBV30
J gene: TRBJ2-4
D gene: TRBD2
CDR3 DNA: TGTGCCTGGAGTGGCACTAGCGACATTCAGTACTTC
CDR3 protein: CAWSGTSDIQYF

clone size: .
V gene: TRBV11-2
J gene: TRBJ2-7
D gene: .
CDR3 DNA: TGTGCCAGCAGCTCGGGGCGCGGACAGTCTCGTTGGATCGTGCAGTACTTC
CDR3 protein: CASSSGRGQSRWIVQYF

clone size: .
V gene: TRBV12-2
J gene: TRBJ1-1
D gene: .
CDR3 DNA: TGTGCAAGTCGCTTCGCCCCAATTACACCTAACACTGAAGCTTTCTTT
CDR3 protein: CASRFAPITPNTEAFF

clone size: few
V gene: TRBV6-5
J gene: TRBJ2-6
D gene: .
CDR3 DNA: TGTGCCAGCTCCACCCTCCCCTCTGGGGCCAACGTCCTGACTTTC
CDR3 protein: CASSTLPSGANVLTF

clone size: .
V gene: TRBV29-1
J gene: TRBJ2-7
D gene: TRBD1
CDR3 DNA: TGCAGCGCCCGACAGGGTGACGAGCAGTACTTC
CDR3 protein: CSARQGDEQYF

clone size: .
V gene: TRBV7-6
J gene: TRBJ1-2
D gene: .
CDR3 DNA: TGTGCCAGCAGCTTAGGGACGCGGAATGGCTACACCTTC
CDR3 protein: CASSLGTRNGYTF

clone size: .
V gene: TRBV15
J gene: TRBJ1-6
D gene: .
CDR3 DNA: TGTGCCACCAGCAGATACAGGGAGCCTAATTCACCCCTCCACTTT
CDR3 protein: CATSRYREPNSPLHF

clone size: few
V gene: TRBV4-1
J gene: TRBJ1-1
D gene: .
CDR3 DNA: TGCGCCAGCAGCCAACCCACGACTTCGAACACTGAAGCTTTCTTT
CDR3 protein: CASSQPTTSNTEAFF